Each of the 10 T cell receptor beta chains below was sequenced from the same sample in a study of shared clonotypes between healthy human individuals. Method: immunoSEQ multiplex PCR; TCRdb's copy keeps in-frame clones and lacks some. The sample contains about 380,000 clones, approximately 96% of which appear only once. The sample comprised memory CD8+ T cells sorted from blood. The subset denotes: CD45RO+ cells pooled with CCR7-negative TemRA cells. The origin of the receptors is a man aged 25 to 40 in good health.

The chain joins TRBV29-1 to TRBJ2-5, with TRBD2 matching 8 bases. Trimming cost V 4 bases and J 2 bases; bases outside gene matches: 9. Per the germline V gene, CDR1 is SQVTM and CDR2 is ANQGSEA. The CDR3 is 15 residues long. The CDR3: CSVARQRERQETQYF. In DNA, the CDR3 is TGCAGCGTTGCTAGGCAGCGGGAGAGACAAGAGACCCAGTACTTC.

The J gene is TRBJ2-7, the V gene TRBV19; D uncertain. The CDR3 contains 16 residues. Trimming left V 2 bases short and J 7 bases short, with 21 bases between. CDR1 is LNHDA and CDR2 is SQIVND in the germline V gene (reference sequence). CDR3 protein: CASSIKSFGGPTEQYF. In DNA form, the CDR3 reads TGTGCCAGTAGTATAAAGTCTTTCGGCGGACCTACGGAGCAGTACTTC.

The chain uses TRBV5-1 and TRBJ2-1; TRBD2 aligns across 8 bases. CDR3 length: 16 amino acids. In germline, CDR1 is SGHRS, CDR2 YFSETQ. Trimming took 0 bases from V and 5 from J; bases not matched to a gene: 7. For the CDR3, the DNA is TGCGCCAGCAGCTTGGCGGCTAGCGGGTGGGACAATGAGCAGTTCTTC. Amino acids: CASSLAASGWDNEQFF.

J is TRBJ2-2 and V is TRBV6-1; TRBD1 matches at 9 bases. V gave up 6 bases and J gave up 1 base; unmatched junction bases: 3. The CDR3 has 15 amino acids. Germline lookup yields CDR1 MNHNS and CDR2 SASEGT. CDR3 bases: TGTGCCAGCAGACTGGGACAGGGGAACACCGGGGAGCTGTTTTTT. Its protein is CASRLGQGNTGELFF.

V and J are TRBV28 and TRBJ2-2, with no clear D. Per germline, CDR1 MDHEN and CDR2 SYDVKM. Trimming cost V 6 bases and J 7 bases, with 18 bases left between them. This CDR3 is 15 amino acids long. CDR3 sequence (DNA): TGTGCCAGCAGGGTTCCCCAAGGGATGGGCGGGGAGCTGTTTTTT. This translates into CASRVPQGMGGELFF.

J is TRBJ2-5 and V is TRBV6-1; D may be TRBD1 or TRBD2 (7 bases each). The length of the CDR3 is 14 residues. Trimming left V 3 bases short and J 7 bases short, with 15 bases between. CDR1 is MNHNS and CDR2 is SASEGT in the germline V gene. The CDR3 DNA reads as TGTGCCAGCAGTGACAGGGGGGGCAAGATGACCCAGTACTTC. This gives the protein CASSDRGGKMTQYF.

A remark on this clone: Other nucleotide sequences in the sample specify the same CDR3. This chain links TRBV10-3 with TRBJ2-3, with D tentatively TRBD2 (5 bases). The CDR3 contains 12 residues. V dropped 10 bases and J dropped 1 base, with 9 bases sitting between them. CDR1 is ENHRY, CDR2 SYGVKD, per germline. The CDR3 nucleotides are TGTGCCACCACCGGGGGCACAGATACGCAGTATTTT. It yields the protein CATTGGTDTQYF.

The CDR3 region has the DNA TGTGCCAGTAGTGGGGACAGAGGGAGCAATCAGCCCCAGCATTTT. It encodes CASSGDRGSNQPQHF. The chain employs TRBV19 and TRBJ1-5; 7 positions match TRBD1. The CDR3 totals 15 residues. With V trimmed by 5 bases and J by 1 base, 5 bases remained unmatched. CDR1 LNHDA and CDR2 SQIVND come from the germline V gene (reference sequence).

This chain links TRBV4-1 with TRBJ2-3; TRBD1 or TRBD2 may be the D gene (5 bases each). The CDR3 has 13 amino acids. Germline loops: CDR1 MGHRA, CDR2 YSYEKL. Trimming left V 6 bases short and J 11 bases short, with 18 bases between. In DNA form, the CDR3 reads TGCGCCAGCAGTATAGTCGGGACGCCGGAGCAGTATTTT. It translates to CASSIVGTPEQYF.

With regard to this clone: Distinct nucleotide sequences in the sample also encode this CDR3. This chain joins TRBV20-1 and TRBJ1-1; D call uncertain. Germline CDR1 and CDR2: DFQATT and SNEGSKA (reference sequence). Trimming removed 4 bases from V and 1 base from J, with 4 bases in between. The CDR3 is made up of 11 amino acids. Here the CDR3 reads CSAKQNTEAFF. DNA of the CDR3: TGCAGTGCTAAGCAGAACACTGAAGCTTTCTTT.